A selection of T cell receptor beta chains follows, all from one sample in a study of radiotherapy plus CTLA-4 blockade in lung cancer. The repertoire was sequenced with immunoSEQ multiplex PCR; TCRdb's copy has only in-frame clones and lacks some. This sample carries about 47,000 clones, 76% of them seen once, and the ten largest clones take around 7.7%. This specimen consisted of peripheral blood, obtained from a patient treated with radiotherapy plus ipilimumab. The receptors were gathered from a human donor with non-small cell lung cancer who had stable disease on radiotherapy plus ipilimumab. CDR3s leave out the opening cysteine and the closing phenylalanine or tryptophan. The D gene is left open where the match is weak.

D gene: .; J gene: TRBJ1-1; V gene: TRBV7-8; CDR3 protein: ASSLDRPAAHTEAF
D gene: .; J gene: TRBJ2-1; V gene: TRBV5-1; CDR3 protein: ASSLAGVSSYNEQF
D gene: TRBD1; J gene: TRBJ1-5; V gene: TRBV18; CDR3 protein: ASSPYRGSGSNQPQH
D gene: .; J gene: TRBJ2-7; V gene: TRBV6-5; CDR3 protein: ATLGQAAYEQY
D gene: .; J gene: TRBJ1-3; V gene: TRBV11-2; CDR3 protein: ASSFMVAGNTIY
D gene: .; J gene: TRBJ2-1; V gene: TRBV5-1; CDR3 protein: ASSTGQLSSYNEQF
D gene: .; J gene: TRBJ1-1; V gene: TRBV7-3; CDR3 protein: ASSLVRKWQPRLLNTEAF
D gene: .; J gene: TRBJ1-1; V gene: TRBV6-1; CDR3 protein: ASSINGGTEAF
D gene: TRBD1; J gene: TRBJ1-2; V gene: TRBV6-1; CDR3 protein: ASSEGLDRGYYGYT
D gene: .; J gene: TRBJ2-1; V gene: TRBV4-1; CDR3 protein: ASSQDNGEYNEQF
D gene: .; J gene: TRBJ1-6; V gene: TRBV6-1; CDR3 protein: ASTPFRGGISPLH
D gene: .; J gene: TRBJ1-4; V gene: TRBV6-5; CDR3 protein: ASSEGFANEKLF
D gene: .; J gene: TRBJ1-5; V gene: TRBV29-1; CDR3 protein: SVEDPGAGQPQH
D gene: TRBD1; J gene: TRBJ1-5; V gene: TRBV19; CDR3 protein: ASSRTGGNNQPQH
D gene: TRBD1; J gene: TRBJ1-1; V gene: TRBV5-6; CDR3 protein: ASSPGGIKEAF
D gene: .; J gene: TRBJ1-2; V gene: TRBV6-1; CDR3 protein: ASSKDKSYGYT
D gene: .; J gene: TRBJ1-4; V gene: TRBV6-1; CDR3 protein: ASSSSLEKLF
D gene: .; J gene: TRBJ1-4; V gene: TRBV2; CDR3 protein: ASSSESDEKLF
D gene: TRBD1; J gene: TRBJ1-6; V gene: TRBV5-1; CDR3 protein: ASSLGQGSNSPLH
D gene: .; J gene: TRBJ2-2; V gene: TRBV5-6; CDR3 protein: ASSLLPGMGTGELF
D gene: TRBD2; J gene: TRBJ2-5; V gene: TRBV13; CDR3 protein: ASSFSGYSLGQY
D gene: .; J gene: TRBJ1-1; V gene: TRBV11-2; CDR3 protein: ASSLVAGRMNTEAF
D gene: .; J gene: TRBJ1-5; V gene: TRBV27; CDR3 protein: ASSFGGGSSNQPQH
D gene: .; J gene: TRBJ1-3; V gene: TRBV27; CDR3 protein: ASSAGGLRNTIY
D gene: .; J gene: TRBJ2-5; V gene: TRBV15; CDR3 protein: ATSRARSGIETQY
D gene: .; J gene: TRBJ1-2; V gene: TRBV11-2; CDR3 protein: ASSLVPRGEYGYT
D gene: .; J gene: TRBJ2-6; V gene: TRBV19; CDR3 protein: ASSIKGIFSGANVLT
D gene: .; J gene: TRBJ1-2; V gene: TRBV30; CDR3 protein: AWSGGVQGYYGYT
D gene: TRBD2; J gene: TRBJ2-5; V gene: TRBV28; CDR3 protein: ASSRGGAIQETQY
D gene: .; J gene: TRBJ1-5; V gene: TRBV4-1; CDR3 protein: ASSQPGTAGKPQH
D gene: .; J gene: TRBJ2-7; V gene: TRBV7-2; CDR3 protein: ASSRPGHSYEQY
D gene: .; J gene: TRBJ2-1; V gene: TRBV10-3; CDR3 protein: AISIYREINPFGYNEQF
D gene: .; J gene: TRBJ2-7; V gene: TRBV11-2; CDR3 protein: ASSLNSGAYEQY
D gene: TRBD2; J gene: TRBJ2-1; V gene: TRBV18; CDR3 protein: ASSPSTSGGRNEQF
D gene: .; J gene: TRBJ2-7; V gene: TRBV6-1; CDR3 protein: ASNPPRQGRYEQY
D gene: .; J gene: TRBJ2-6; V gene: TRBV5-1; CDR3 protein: ASSLEVGASGANVLT
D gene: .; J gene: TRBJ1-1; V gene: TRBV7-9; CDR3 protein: ASSWGTEAF